The TCR beta chain described here comes from a study of T cells in Graves' hyperthyroidism and ophthalmopathy. The CDR3 length is 16 residues. CDR1 and CDR2 from the germline V gene are SEHNR and FQNEAQ (reference sequence). V lost 4 bases, J lost 4 bases, and 10 bases stayed unmatched. This clonotype has at least ten counts. It was RNA transcripts that yielded the amplified TCR beta CDR3 regions. The HTBI primer set drove a first-round RT-PCR of the TCR CDR3. Each CDR3 protein is one row after TCRdb ran MiXCR on the multiplex PCR reads. Among more than 500,000 distinct CDR3 sequences, about 15% were seen once, and the ten largest hold around 28%.

Sequencing was done on a sample of blood. The rearrangement links TRBV7-9 to TRBJ2-5, with 9 bases that match TRBD2. This TCR was recovered from a woman aged 25 to 45 with Graves' ophthalmopathy. CDR3 protein: CASSSRLAVRGETQYF. CDR3 sequence (DNA): TGTGCCAGCAGCTCAAGACTAGCGGTCAGGGGAGAGACCCAGTACTTC.